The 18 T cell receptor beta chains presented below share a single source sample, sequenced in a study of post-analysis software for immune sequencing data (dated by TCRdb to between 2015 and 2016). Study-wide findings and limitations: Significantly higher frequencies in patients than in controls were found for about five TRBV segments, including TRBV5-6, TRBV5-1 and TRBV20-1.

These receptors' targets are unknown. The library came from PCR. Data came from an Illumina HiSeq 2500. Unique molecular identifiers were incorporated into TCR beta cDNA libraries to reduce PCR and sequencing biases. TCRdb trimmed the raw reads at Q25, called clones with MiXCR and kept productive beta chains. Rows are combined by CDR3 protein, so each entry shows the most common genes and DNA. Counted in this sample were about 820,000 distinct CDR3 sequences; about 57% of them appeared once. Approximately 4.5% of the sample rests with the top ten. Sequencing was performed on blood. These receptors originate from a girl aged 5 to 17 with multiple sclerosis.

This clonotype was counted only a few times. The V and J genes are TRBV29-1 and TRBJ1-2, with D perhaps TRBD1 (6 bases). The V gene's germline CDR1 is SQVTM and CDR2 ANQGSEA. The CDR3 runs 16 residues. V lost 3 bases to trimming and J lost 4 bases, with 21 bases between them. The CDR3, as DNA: TGCAGCGTTGATAGACCTACAGGGATATTGGTCTATGGCTACACCTTC. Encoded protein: CSVDRPTGILVYGYTF.

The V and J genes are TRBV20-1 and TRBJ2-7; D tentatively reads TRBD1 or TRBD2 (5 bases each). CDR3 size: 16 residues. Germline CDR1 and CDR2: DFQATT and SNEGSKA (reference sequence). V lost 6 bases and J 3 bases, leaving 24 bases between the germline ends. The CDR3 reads CSAGRRPGRRNYEQYF. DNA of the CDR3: TGCAGTGCCGGCCGCCGCCCGGGACGAAGGAACTACGAGCAGTACTTC.

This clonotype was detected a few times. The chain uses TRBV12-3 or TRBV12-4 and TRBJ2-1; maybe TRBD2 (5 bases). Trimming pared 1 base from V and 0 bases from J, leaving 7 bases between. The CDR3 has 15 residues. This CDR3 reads CASSLGESSYNEQFF. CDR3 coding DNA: TGTGCCAGCAGTTTAGGGGAGAGCTCCTACAATGAGCAGTTCTTC.

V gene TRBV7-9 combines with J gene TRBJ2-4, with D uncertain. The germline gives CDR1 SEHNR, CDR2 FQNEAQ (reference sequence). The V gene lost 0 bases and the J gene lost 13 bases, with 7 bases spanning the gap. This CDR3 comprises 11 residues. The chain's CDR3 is CASSLAAGQYF. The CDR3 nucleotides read TGTGCCAGCAGCTTAGCGGCTGGGCAGTACTTC.

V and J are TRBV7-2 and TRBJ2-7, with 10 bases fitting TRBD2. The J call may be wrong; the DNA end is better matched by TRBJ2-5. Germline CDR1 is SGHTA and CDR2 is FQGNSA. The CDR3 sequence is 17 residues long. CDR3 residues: CASSYRDGTSVRETQYF. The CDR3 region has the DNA TGTGCCAGCAGCTACCGTGACGGGACTAGCGTCAGAGAGACCCAGTACTTC.

The DNA of the CDR3 is TGTGCCAGCACCGTCGGGGCAGGGGGCTCGTATACGCAGTATTTT. It yields the protein CASTVGAGGSYTQYF. The genes are TRBV25-1 and TRBJ2-3, with TRBD1 identical over 8 bases. The CDR3 covers 15 residues. The germline CDR1 and CDR2 sequences are MGHDK and SYGVNS. Trimming at V came to 7 bases and at J to 7 bases, leaving 13 bases not matched to a gene.

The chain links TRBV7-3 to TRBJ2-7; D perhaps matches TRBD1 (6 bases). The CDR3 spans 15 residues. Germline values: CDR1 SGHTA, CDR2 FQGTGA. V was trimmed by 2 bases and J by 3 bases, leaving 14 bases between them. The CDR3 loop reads CASSLGAGAIYEQYF. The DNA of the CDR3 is TGTGCCAGCAGCTTAGGAGCAGGGGCAATCTACGAGCAGTACTTC.

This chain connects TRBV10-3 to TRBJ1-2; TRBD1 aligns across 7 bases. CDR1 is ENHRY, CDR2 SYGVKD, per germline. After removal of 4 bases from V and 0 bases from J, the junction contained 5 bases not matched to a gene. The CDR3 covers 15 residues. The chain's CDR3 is CAISGGQQPNYGYTF. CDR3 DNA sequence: TGTGCCATCAGTGGGGGACAGCAACCTAACTATGGCTACACCTTC.

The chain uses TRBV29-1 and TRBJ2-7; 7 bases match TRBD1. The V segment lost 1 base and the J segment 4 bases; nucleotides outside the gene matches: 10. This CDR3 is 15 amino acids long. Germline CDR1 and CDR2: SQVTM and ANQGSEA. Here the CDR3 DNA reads TGCAGCGTTGAAGCCTCCGGGACAGCCTCATACGAGCAGTACTTC. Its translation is CSVEASGTASYEQYF.

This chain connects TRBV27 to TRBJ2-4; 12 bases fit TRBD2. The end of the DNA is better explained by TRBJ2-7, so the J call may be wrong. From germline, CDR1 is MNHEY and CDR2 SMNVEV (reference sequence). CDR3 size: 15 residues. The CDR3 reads CASSRTSGRPYEQYF. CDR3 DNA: TGTGCCAGCAGCCGTACTAGCGGGAGGCCTTACGAGCAGTACTTC.

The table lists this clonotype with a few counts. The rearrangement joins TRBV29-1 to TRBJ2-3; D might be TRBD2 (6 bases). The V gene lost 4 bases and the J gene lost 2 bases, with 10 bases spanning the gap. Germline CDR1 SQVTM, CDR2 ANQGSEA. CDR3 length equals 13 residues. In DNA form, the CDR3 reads TGCAGCGTTGCTCTAGCGCTCACAGATACGCAGTATTTT. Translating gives CSVALALTDTQYF.

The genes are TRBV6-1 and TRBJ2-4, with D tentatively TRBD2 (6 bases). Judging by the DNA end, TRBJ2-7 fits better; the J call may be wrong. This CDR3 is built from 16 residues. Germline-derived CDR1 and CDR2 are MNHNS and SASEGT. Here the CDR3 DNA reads TGTGCCAGCAGTCCGAGTCGGAGGGGCCTTAGCTACGAGCAGTACTTC. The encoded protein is CASSPSRRGLSYEQYF.

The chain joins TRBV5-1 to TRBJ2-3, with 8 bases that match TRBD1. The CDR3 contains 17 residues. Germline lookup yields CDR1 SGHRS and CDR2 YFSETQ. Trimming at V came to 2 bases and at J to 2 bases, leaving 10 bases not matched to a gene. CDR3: CASSLYRGLVHTDTQYF. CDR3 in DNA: TGCGCCAGCAGCTTATACAGGGGGTTGGTGCACACAGATACGCAGTATTTT. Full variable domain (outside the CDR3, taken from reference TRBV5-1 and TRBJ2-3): KAGVTQTPRYLIKTRGQQVTLSCSPISGHRSVSWYQQTPGQGLQFLFEYFSETQRNKGNFPGRFSGRQFSNSRSEMNVSTLELGDSALYLCASSLYRGLVHTDTQYFGPGTRLTVL.

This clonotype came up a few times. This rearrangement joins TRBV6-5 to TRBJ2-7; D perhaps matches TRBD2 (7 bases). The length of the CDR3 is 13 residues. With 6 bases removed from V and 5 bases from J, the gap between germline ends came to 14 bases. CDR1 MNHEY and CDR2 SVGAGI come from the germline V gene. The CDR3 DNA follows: TGTGCCAGCAGGGTCGCGCGGGGGCACGAGCAGTACTTC. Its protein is CASRVARGHEQYF.

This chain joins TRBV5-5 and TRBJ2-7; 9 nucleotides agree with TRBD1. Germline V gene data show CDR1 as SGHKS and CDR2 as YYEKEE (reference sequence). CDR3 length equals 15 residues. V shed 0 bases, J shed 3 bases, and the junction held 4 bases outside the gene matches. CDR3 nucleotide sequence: TGTGCCAGCAGCTTGGCCGGGACAGGGTACTACGAGCAGTACTTC. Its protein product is CASSLAGTGYYEQYF.

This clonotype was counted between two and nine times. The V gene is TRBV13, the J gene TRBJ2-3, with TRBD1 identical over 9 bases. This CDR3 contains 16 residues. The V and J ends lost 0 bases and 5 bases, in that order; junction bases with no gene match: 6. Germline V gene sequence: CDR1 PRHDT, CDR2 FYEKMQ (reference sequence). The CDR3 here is CASSLGTGGGEDTQYF. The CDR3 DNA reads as TGTGCCAGCAGCTTAGGGACAGGGGGTGGTGAAGATACGCAGTATTTT.

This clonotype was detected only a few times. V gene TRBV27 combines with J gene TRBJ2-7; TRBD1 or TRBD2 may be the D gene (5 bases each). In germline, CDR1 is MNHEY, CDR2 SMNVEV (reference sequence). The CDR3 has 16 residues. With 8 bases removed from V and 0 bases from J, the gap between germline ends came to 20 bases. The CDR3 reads CASSKNWGPRSYEQYF. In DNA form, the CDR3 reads TGTGCCAGCTCCAAGAATTGGGGACCGCGCTCCTACGAGCAGTACTTC.

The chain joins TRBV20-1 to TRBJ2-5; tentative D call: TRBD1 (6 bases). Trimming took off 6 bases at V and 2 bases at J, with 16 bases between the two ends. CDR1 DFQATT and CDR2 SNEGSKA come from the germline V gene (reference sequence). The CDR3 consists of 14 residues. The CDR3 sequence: CSALIFDRQETQYF. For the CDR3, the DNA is TGCAGTGCCCTGATATTTGACAGGCAAGAGACCCAGTACTTC.